This record concerns one T cell receptor (beta chain) sequence. Its antigen remains undetermined. No clone much larger than this one lies a single base away; base qualities are absent. This sample is part of a study of T cell repertoires in cytomegalovirus infection (dated by TCRdb to the late 2010s). Context from the whole study: Donor HLA type was relevant to the analysis, because carriage of CMV infection together with the matching HLA type was indicated by public TCR beta signatures. The research as a whole found: In both this cohort and an independent roughly 330-donor cohort, the cumulative frequency of public TCR beta family members distinguished carriers of CMV infection plus the relevant HLA type. In the ex vivo response, HLA-C-restricted CMV-specific TCR beta clonotypes were dominant, and in two of eight donors the single most frequent clonotype came from this HLA-C-restricted group.

TCRdb shows the sequencer as Illumina HiSeq 1500. The public reads were run again by TCRdb, first through fastp at Q25 and then through MiXCR, and only productive beta chains were kept. One record per CDR3 amino acid sequence lists the most common genes and DNA. The sample table records roughly 640,000 distinct CDR3 sequences; more than 20% of these occur just once. The ten top clones hold around 8% of the sample. At the junction V is shortened by 1 base and J by 7 bases; bases outside the gene matches: 8. CDR1 and CDR2 were assigned from the germline V gene as SNHLY and FYNNEI. Inclusive of the bounding cysteine and phenylalanine, the CDR3 is 16 residues long. Just CDR3 DNA is preserved here, 48 bases in frame from base 1.

Sequences were obtained from CD8+ T cells from PBMCs. The TCR comes from a human donor in good health (CMV status not recorded). Some clones in this sample may be carry-over from other donors' samples. The V gene is TRBV2 and the J gene is TRBJ1-5; a stretch of 9 junction bases matches TRBD1. In nucleotides, the sequence is TGTGCCAGCAGTGAAGAATATGGGACAGGGATCCAGCCCCAGCATTTT. Its translation is CASSEEYGTGIQPQHF.